The rows below give T cell receptor beta chains drawn from one sample of a study of cytomegalovirus exposure and HLA in healthy donors. The data were produced by immunoSEQ multiplex PCR, yet TCRdb's version contains in-frame clones alone and is incomplete. Of 150,000 or so clones in the sample, around 67% are singletons; the top ten hold around 4.5%. The sample taken for sequencing was PBMCs. These receptor sequences come from a young man in good health and CMV-seropositive. Both conserved end residues are part of each CDR3. The D gene is left open where the match is weak. Some rows have no size entry. The others give once, few or many, or a class for an expanded clone.

D: TRBD2; J: TRBJ2-7; size: .; V: TRBV6-5; length: 14; DNA: TGTGCCAGCAGTTTGCTAGCGGGATTCGACGAGCAGTACTTC; CDR3: CASSLLAGFDEQYF
D: TRBD2; J: TRBJ2-4; size: .; V: TRBV19; length: 18; DNA: TGTGCCAGTGCCCCGGGACTAGTAAAGACGCTAGCCAAAAACATTCAGTACTTC; CDR3: CASAPGLVKTLAKNIQYF
D: .; J: TRBJ2-3; size: .; V: TRBV28; length: 13; DNA: TGTGCCAGCGGGGGCACTAGCACAGATACGCAGTATTTT; CDR3: CASGGTSTDTQYF
D: .; J: TRBJ1-2; size: .; V: TRBV7-8; length: 13; DNA: TGTGCCAGCAGCGCGACAGGCAACTATGGCTACACCTTC; CDR3: CASSATGNYGYTF
D: .; J: TRBJ1-6; size: .; V: TRBV9; length: 15; DNA: TGTGCCAGCAGCGTAGAGGGGAATCGAGGTTCACCCCTCCACTTT; CDR3: CASSVEGNRGSPLHF
D: .; J: TRBJ1-5; size: .; V: TRBV6-5; length: 14; DNA: TGTGCCAGCAAGCGGGACCCACAAGACCAGCCCCAGCATTTT; CDR3: CASKRDPQDQPQHF
D: TRBD1; J: TRBJ1-5; size: .; V: TRBV27; length: 19; DNA: TGTGCCAGCAGGCCGGGACAGGGTCATAAGTCAAGGAGCAATCAGCCCCAGCATTTT; CDR3: CASRPGQGHKSRSNQPQHF
D: TRBD1; J: TRBJ2-2; size: .; V: TRBV14; length: 15; DNA: TGTGCCAGCAGCCAGCGGACAGGGGCGATCGGGGAGCTGTTTTTT; CDR3: CASSQRTGAIGELFF
D: .; J: TRBJ2-3; size: .; V: TRBV4-3; length: 13; DNA: TGCGCCAACAGCCAACGCGGTACAGATACGCAGTATTTT; CDR3: CANSQRGTDTQYF
D: TRBD1; J: TRBJ2-7; size: .; V: TRBV5-3; length: 15; DNA: TGTGCCAGAAGCTGGAGACAGGGTGATCGTGGCGAGCAGTACTTC; CDR3: CARSWRQGDRGEQYF
D: .; J: TRBJ2-2; size: .; V: TRBV5-4; length: 17; DNA: TGTGCCAGCAGCTCCTCGGCGCGGGGACTGTTCACCGGGGAGCTGTTTTTT; CDR3: CASSSSARGLFTGELFF
D: .; J: TRBJ2-5; size: .; V: TRBV10-3; length: 12; DNA: TGTGCCACCAATCCAGGGAAGGAGACCCAGTACTTC; CDR3: CATNPGKETQYF
D: .; J: TRBJ2-2; size: few; V: TRBV6-5; length: 13; DNA: TGTGCCACAGGGTTTCGAGACACCGGGGAGCTGTTTTTT; CDR3: CATGFRDTGELFF
D: .; J: TRBJ1-5; size: .; V: TRBV28; length: 11; DNA: TGTGCCAGCAGTTCCCCCCTGCCCCAGCATTTT; CDR3: CASSSPLPQHF
D: TRBD1; J: TRBJ2-5; size: .; V: TRBV5-8; length: 15; DNA: TGTGCCAGCAGCTTGGGAAGGACAGGGGTAGAGACCCAGTACTTC; CDR3: CASSLGRTGVETQYF
D: TRBD1; J: TRBJ2-1; size: .; V: TRBV6-5; length: 14; DNA: TGTGCCAGCAGCCCGGGACAGGGTTTAAGTGAGCAGTTCTTC; CDR3: CASSPGQGLSEQFF
D: TRBD1; J: TRBJ2-7; size: .; V: TRBV7-2; length: 16; DNA: TGTGCCAGCAGCTTAGCGCCGTCAGGGGGCTACTACGAGCAGTACTTC; CDR3: CASSLAPSGGYYEQYF
D: .; J: TRBJ1-2; size: .; V: TRBV6-1; length: 14; DNA: TGTGCCAGCAGTGAATACGTAGATAACTATGGCTACACCTTC; CDR3: CASSEYVDNYGYTF
D: .; J: TRBJ2-7; size: .; V: TRBV2; length: 17; DNA: TGTGCCAGCTCCCTAGAAGGTTACAGGACAGCGTCCTACGAGCAGTACTTC; CDR3: CASSLEGYRTASYEQYF
D: .; J: TRBJ2-1; size: once; V: TRBV7-2; length: 15; DNA: TGTGCCAGCAGCTTGGACGGACAGTTATTCAATGAGCAGTTCTTC; CDR3: CASSLDGQLFNEQFF
D: .; J: TRBJ1-1; size: .; V: TRBV19; length: 14; DNA: TGTGCCAGTAGTATCCGAACAGGGTACACTGAAGCTTTCTTT; CDR3: CASSIRTGYTEAFF
D: .; J: TRBJ2-7; size: .; V: TRBV6-5; length: 13; DNA: TGTGCCAGCAGTTACTCCCCAACCTACGAGCAGTACTTC; CDR3: CASSYSPTYEQYF
D: .; J: TRBJ1-5; size: .; V: TRBV5-8; length: 19; DNA: TGTGCCAGCAGTTTTAATACAGGGTCTCTTTCTTATAGCAATCAGCCCCAGCATTTT; CDR3: CASSFNTGSLSYSNQPQHF
D: .; J: TRBJ2-1; size: .; V: TRBV5-6; length: 14; DNA: TGTGCCAGCAGCTTGCAGGCAGAACACAATGAGCAGTTCTTC; CDR3: CASSLQAEHNEQFF
D: .; J: TRBJ1-1; size: .; V: TRBV5-1; length: 15; DNA: TGCGCCAGCAGCTTTGACAGGCCTCCAGGCACTGAAGCTTTCTTT; CDR3: CASSFDRPPGTEAFF
D: .; J: TRBJ1-1; size: .; V: TRBV2; length: 14; DNA: TGTGCCCTAGGCGGGCCGGGCCTCGACACTGAAGCTTTCTTT; CDR3: CALGGPGLDTEAFF
D: .; J: TRBJ1-2; size: .; V: TRBV5-6; length: 14; DNA: TGTGCCAGCAGCGAGGCAGGGGTTAACTATGGCTACACCTTC; CDR3: CASSEAGVNYGYTF
D: TRBD1; J: TRBJ1-5; size: .; V: TRBV7-2; length: 18; DNA: TGTGCCAGCAACTCCGGGACAGGGGGCTGGGGCGGCAATCAGCCCCAGCATTTT; CDR3: CASNSGTGGWGGNQPQHF
D: .; J: TRBJ1-5; size: .; V: TRBV6-1; length: 13; DNA: TGTGCCAGCAGTGACAGGGCTAATCAGCCCCAGCATTTT; CDR3: CASSDRANQPQHF
D: TRBD1; J: TRBJ2-2; size: .; V: TRBV15; length: 14; DNA: TGTGCCACCTCTCGACAGGGGCCCACCGGGGAGCTGTTTTTT; CDR3: CATSRQGPTGELFF
D: TRBD1; J: TRBJ2-7; size: .; V: TRBV28; length: 17; DNA: TGTGCCAGCAGTCGAGGCCCCGGACAGGGACACCCCTACGAGCAGTACTTC; CDR3: CASSRGPGQGHPYEQYF
D: TRBD1; J: TRBJ1-6; size: .; V: TRBV2; length: 14; DNA: TGTGCCAGCAGTGTTGGGACAGGGAATTCACCCCTCCACTTT; CDR3: CASSVGTGNSPLHF
D: TRBD1; J: TRBJ1-2; size: .; V: TRBV29-1; length: 13; DNA: TGCAGCGCCGTAGGACAGGGCGGAGGTGGCTACACCTTC; CDR3: CSAVGQGGGGYTF
D: .; J: TRBJ2-4; size: .; V: TRBV15; length: 14; DNA: TGTGCCACCAGCAGAGGTGGGGAAGGAGGCATTCAGTACTTC; CDR3: CATSRGGEGGIQYF
D: .; J: TRBJ1-5; size: few; V: TRBV15; length: 12; DNA: TGTGCCACCAGCAGGTGGGCTGAGCCCCAGCATTTT; CDR3: CATSRWAEPQHF
D: .; J: TRBJ1-5; size: .; V: TRBV2; length: 13; DNA: TGTGCCAGCAGTAAAGAACAGGGAGGGACCCAGCATTTT; CDR3: CASSKEQGGTQHF
D: TRBD2; J: TRBJ2-1; size: .; V: TRBV4-3; length: 16; DNA: TGCGCCAGCAGCCAAGAATGGACTAGCGGATACAATGAGCAGTTCTTC; CDR3: CASSQEWTSGYNEQFF
D: .; J: TRBJ2-5; size: few; V: TRBV30; length: 11; DNA: TGTGCCTGGAGTAGGCGGGAGACCCAGTACTTC; CDR3: CAWSRRETQYF
D: TRBD2; J: TRBJ2-7; size: once; V: TRBV29-1; length: 15; DNA: TGCAGCGTTGCTGACCTTACTAGCGGGAGGGCCCCGCAGTACTTC; CDR3: CSVADLTSGRAPQYF
D: .; J: TRBJ1-5; size: .; V: TRBV4-1; length: 15; DNA: TGCGCCAGCAGCCAAGAAACGGGGAACAATCAGCCCCAGCATTTT; CDR3: CASSQETGNNQPQHF
D: .; J: TRBJ2-2; size: .; V: TRBV5-1; length: 14; DNA: TGCGCCAGCAGACCCGACTACTCCACCGGGGAGCTGTTTTTT; CDR3: CASRPDYSTGELFF
D: TRBD2; J: TRBJ2-3; size: few; V: TRBV28; length: 14; DNA: TGTGCCAGCTCTGACCCGGGACTAACAGATACGCAGTATTTT; CDR3: CASSDPGLTDTQYF
D: TRBD2; J: TRBJ2-1; size: .; V: TRBV5-1; length: 15; DNA: TGCGCCAGCAGCTTGCTTAGCGGGTCCTACAATGAGCAGTTCTTC; CDR3: CASSLLSGSYNEQFF
D: .; J: TRBJ2-7; size: .; V: TRBV2; length: 15; DNA: TGTGCCAGCAGTGAAGCGGGGGGACAGAATTGGGAGCAGTACTTC; CDR3: CASSEAGGQNWEQYF
D: .; J: TRBJ1-6; size: .; V: TRBV7-6; length: 15; DNA: TGTGCCAGCAGCTTACTCAGGGTCTATAATTCACCCCTCCACTTT; CDR3: CASSLLRVYNSPLHF
D: TRBD1; J: TRBJ2-7; size: .; V: TRBV27; length: 16; DNA: TGTGCCAGCAATCACTACCCGGGACAGGGTCCCTACGAGCAGTACTTC; CDR3: CASNHYPGQGPYEQYF
D: TRBD1; J: TRBJ1-6; size: .; V: TRBV30; length: 18; DNA: TGTGCCTGGAGTGCGGACAGGGGGTTGGGGGACCATAATTCACCCCTCCACTTT; CDR3: CAWSADRGLGDHNSPLHF
D: TRBD1; J: TRBJ2-7; size: .; V: TRBV19; length: 13; DNA: TGTGCCAGTAGCCCGGACAGGGCCTACGAGCAGTACTTC; CDR3: CASSPDRAYEQYF
D: .; J: TRBJ1-5; size: .; V: TRBV28; length: 14; DNA: TGTGCCAGCAGTTTCGGGGGGGGGTATCAGCCCCAGCATTTT; CDR3: CASSFGGGYQPQHF
D: .; J: TRBJ2-3; size: .; V: TRBV4-3; length: 14; DNA: TGCGCCAGCAGCCCCGGAGGGGGCACAGATACGCAGTATTTT; CDR3: CASSPGGGTDTQYF
D: .; J: TRBJ2-7; size: .; V: TRBV7-2; length: 13; DNA: TGTGCCAGCAGCACTAGCCTATACTACGAGCAGTACTTC; CDR3: CASSTSLYYEQYF
D: .; J: TRBJ1-2; size: .; V: TRBV7-9; length: 16; DNA: TGTGCCAGCAGCCCCGGGATTACCGTCCATCCTCATGGCTACACCTTC; CDR3: CASSPGITVHPHGYTF
D: .; J: TRBJ2-5; size: .; V: TRBV5-6; length: 14; DNA: TGTGCCAGCAGCCCGTTCGTGGTGAGAGAGACCCAGTACTTC; CDR3: CASSPFVVRETQYF
D: .; J: TRBJ2-1; size: .; V: TRBV27; length: 14; DNA: TGTGCCAGCAGTTTATGGGGCAGGGCAAATGAGCAGTTCTTC; CDR3: CASSLWGRANEQFF
D: .; J: TRBJ1-5; size: .; V: TRBV7-9; length: 13; DNA: TGTGCCAGCAGCCAAGGCTCGGTAGCGCCCCAGCATTTT; CDR3: CASSQGSVAPQHF
D: .; J: TRBJ2-7; size: .; V: TRBV12-5; length: 12; DNA: TGTGCTAGGGAAGGGGGTAGGAACGAGCAGTACTTC; CDR3: CAREGGRNEQYF
D: .; J: TRBJ1-2; size: .; V: TRBV29-1; length: 13; DNA: TGCAGCGTCCCAGCGGGAGAGGGCTATGGCTACACCTTC; CDR3: CSVPAGEGYGYTF